Listed here are 30 T cell receptor beta chains from one sample, sequenced in a study of radiotherapy plus CTLA-4 blockade in lung cancer. Clones were sequenced by immunoSEQ multiplex PCR, and TCRdb holds only the in-frame ones, with some missing. There are tens of thousands of clones in the sample; more than 80% occur only once, and 0.65% to 0.85% lies in the top ten. Sequenced here: peripheral blood, sampled from a patient treated with radiotherapy plus ipilimumab. These receptors were obtained from a human donor with non-small cell lung cancer who had stable disease on radiotherapy plus ipilimumab.

This clone was seen a single time. The chain combines TRBV6-1 with TRBJ2-3; 12 nucleotides agree with TRBD2. The CDR3 contains 19 residues. Germline CDR1 MNHNS, CDR2 SASEGT. J was trimmed by 6 bases and V by 4 bases; bases with no gene match: 17. The CDR3 reads CASSVTSGSSANPSDTQYF. The DNA for the CDR3 is TGTGCCAGCAGTGTGACTAGCGGGAGTTCAGCTAACCCCTCGGATACGCAGTATTTT.

J is TRBJ2-7 and V is TRBV7-9; maybe TRBD1 (6 bases). V shed 0 bases and J shed 6 bases, with 12 bases lying between them. Germline values: CDR1 SEHNR, CDR2 FQNEAQ (reference sequence). The CDR3 contains 14 residues. The CDR3 spells CASSLASGAGEQYF. In DNA form, the CDR3 reads TGTGCCAGCAGCTTAGCGTCAGGGGCCGGCGAGCAGTACTTC.

The CDR3 DNA reads as TGTGCCAGCAGCGGTGGACTAGCGGGGGGAACGGCCGGGGAGCTGTTTTTT. It yields the protein CASSGGLAGGTAGELFF. The chain has TRBV11-3 and TRBJ2-2; 14 bases are a match to TRBD2. The CDR3 runs 17 residues. Unmatched junction bases numbered 8, after V lost 5 bases and J lost 6 bases. In germline, CDR1 is SGHNT, CDR2 YENEEA.

This rearrangement joins TRBV7-8 to TRBJ2-2; possibly TRBD1 for D (5 bases). Germline V gene sequence: CDR1 SGHVS, CDR2 FQNEAQ. Trimming removed 3 bases at V and 6 bases at J, with 17 bases between. This CDR3 is built from 16 residues. The CDR3 reads CASSLNPVQGSGELFF. The CDR3 nucleotides read TGTGCCAGCAGCTTGAACCCCGTTCAGGGTTCCGGGGAGCTGTTTTTT.

This clone was found a few times. The chain joins TRBV14 to TRBJ1-2; D unresolved. Deletions cut 4 bases from V and 4 bases from J, with 13 bases between. The CDR3 length is 14 residues. Germline loops: CDR1 SGHDN, CDR2 FVKESK. CDR3 protein: CASSLSASGYGYTF. Written as DNA, the CDR3 is TGTGCCAGCAGCCTGTCAGCCTCGGGCTATGGCTACACCTTC.

This clone was seen a single time. The chain couples TRBV7-2 to TRBJ1-3; maybe TRBD1 (6 bases). V was pared by 1 base and J by 1 base, with 11 bases between. This CDR3 region has 16 residues. The germline V gene has CDR1 SGHTA and CDR2 FQGNSA. In DNA, the CDR3 is TGTGCCAGCAGCTTAGAGGGGGGGCAATCTGGAAACACCATATATTTT. The encoded protein is CASSLEGGQSGNTIYF.

The chain combines TRBV29-1 with TRBJ2-1; D gene ambiguous. Deletions cut 6 bases from V and 4 bases from J, with 4 bases between. Germline lookup yields CDR1 SQVTM and CDR2 ANQGSEA. The CDR3 consists of 10 residues. The CDR3 sequence is CSVHYNEQFF. CDR3 bases: TGCAGCGTCCATTACAATGAGCAGTTCTTC.

The J gene is TRBJ2-5, the V gene TRBV25-1; no clear D. Germline CDR1 reads MGHDK; CDR2 reads SYGVNS. CDR3 length equals 15 residues. Trimming pared 8 bases from V and 1 base from J, leaving 17 bases between. The CDR3 spells CASEPGDWVQETQYF. CDR3 bases: TGTGCCAGCGAACCAGGAGACTGGGTCCAAGAGACCCAGTACTTC.

This sequence joins TRBV7-2 and TRBJ1-5; D unclear. CDR1 and CDR2 (germline): SGHTA, FQGNSA. This CDR3 contains 13 residues. The ends were cut back, 5 bases at V and 3 bases at J, with 8 bases in the middle. The CDR3 loop is CASSPTHNQPQHF. As DNA, the CDR3 is TGTGCCAGCAGCCCAACTCACAATCAGCCCCAGCATTTT.

This clone was observed once. The V call is TRBV9, the J call TRBJ2-4; D assignment may be TRBD1 or TRBD2 (5 bases each). This CDR3 is 13 amino acids long. Trimming removed 1 base at V and 9 bases at J, with 11 bases between. Per the germline V gene, CDR1 is SGDLS and CDR2 is YYNGEE. DNA of the CDR3: TGTGCCAGCAGCGTATCCTGGGACGGCATTCAGTACTTC. Its translation is CASSVSWDGIQYF.

This chain uses TRBV28 with TRBJ2-1; D is unclear. The CDR3 sequence is 14 residues long. Germline V CDR1 and CDR2: MDHEN, SYDVKM. The ends were cut back, 3 bases at V and 3 bases at J, with 9 bases in the middle. CDR3: CASSFSVYYNEQFF. CDR3 sequence (DNA): TGTGCCAGCAGTTTTAGTGTTTACTACAATGAGCAGTTCTTC.

The CDR3 nucleotides are TGTGCCAGCAGTTTGGTCGCTGGGGTCACCAAAAACATTCAGTACTTC. Amino acids: CASSLVAGVTKNIQYF. V usage is TRBV28 and J usage is TRBJ2-4; D uncertain. Trimming cost V 3 bases and J 2 bases, with 14 bases left between them. The CDR3 consists of 16 residues. Germline assignment: CDR1 MDHEN and CDR2 SYDVKM.

The V call is TRBV6-1, the J call TRBJ1-2; no clear D. The length of the CDR3 is 14 residues. V gave up 2 bases and J gave up 0 bases, with 7 bases separating them. The germline CDR1 and CDR2 sequences are MNHNS and SASEGT. CDR3 bases: TGTGCCAGCAGTGAAACACTCTCTAACTATGGCTACACCTTC. This encodes CASSETLSNYGYTF.

The J gene is TRBJ1-1, the V gene TRBV2; TRBD1 matches 10 bases. This CDR3 spans 15 amino acids. Germline lookup yields CDR1 SNHLY and CDR2 FYNNEI. V gave up 7 bases and J gave up 2 bases; unmatched junction bases: 7. This CDR3 is CASMRQGAINTEAFF. The CDR3 nucleotides are TGTGCCAGCATGAGACAGGGGGCAATTAACACTGAAGCTTTCTTT.

The V gene is TRBV19, the J gene TRBJ1-1, with TRBD1 as a possible D gene (5 bases). V was trimmed by 6 bases and J by 1 base, leaving 12 bases between them. This CDR3 spans 14 amino acids. Germline loops: CDR1 LNHDA, CDR2 SQIVND (reference sequence). CDR3 bases: TGTGCCAGTAGCCCCCTCGACAGGAACACTGAAGCTTTCTTT. It yields the protein CASSPLDRNTEAFF.

Written as DNA, the CDR3 is TGTGCCAGCAGCCTTCGGCGGGAGGGCCGGGACACAGATACGCAGTATTTT. Translated: CASSLRREGRDTDTQYF. This chain links TRBV7-8 with TRBJ2-3, with 9 bases aligning to TRBD2. Germline V lookup: CDR1 SGHVS, CDR2 FQNEAQ. This CDR3 contains 17 residues. The V and J ends lost 5 bases and 2 bases, in that order; junction bases with no gene match: 11.

The rearrangement uses TRBV2 and TRBJ1-6; TRBD1 aligns across 8 bases. The germline gives CDR1 SNHLY, CDR2 FYNNEI. The length of the CDR3 is 16 residues. Germline trimming cut 4 bases from V and 8 bases from J; bases unmatched to any gene: 10. The CDR3: CASSGAGGGRDSPLHF. CDR3 nucleotides: TGTGCCAGCAGTGGGGCAGGGGGCGGAAGGGATTCACCCCTCCACTTT.

V usage is TRBV19 and J usage is TRBJ2-3; 7 positions agree with TRBD1. The ends lost 5 bases at V and 4 bases at J; junction bases unmatched: 12. Per the germline V gene, CDR1 is LNHDA and CDR2 is SQIVND (reference sequence). This CDR3 comprises 16 residues. CDR3 amino acids: CASSDLGQDGPDTQYF. The CDR3 DNA follows: TGTGCCAGTAGTGACCTAGGACAGGACGGGCCAGATACGCAGTATTTT.

The gene calls are TRBV19 and TRBJ2-7; tentatively, D is TRBD1 (6 bases). This CDR3 has 15 amino acids. Germline V gene sequence: CDR1 LNHDA, CDR2 SQIVND (reference sequence). V lost 3 bases and J lost 2, with 14 bases in between. CDR3 nucleotide sequence: TGTGCCAGTAGTATCAGGGAGACAGGCACCTACGAGCAGTACTTC. Translating gives CASSIRETGTYEQYF.

The chain recombines TRBV9 with TRBJ1-4; no firm D call. Germline CDR1 reads SGDLS; CDR2 reads YYNGEE. Trimming took 0 bases from V and 5 from J, leaving 11 bases between them. CDR3 length: 15 residues. As DNA, the CDR3 is TGTGCCAGCAGCGTAGAGGAAGGGCCAAATGAAAAACTGTTTTTT. This gives the protein CASSVEEGPNEKLFF. The full variable domain, rest sourced from reference TRBV9 and TRBJ1-4, is DSGVTQTPKHLITATGQRVTLRCSPRSGDLSVYWYQQSLDQGLQFLIQYYNGEERAKGNILERFSAQQFPDLHSELNLSSLELGDSALYFCASSVEEGPNEKLFFGSGTQLSVL.

The rearrangement joins TRBV10-3 to TRBJ2-5, with a weak D call TRBD1 (5 bases). Deletions cut 6 bases from V and 5 bases from J, with 10 bases between. The CDR3 runs 12 residues. CDR1 is ENHRY and CDR2 is SYGVKD in the germline V gene. CDR3: CAISKGSETQYF. CDR3 nucleotide sequence: TGTGCCATCAGCAAGGGGTCGGAGACCCAGTACTTC.

The chain links TRBV7-6 to TRBJ2-3; D uncertain. This CDR3 spans 13 amino acids. Germline V gene sequence: CDR1 SGHVS, CDR2 FNYEAQ. Between the trimmed V and J ends, which lost 3 bases and 4 bases, there was a span of 8 bases. In nucleotides, the CDR3 is TGTGCCAGCAGCTTGTCGACGGCAGATACGCAGTATTTT. Translating it yields CASSLSTADTQYF. The full variable domain, in which reference TRBV7-6 and TRBJ2-3 provide the parts outside the CDR3, is GAGVSQSPRYKVTKRGQDVALRCDPISGHVSLYWYRQALGQGPEFLTYFNYEAQQDKSGLPNDRFSAERPEGSISTLTIQRTEQRDSAMYRCASSLSTADTQYFGPGTRLTVL.

This clone was found a few times. This rearrangement joins TRBV7-9 to TRBJ2-3; TRBD1 might be the D (6 bases). This CDR3 is built from 19 residues. CDR1 and CDR2 from the germline V gene are SEHNR and FQNEAQ (reference sequence). Trimming stripped 6 bases from V and 0 bases from J, with 25 bases between. The CDR3 DNA reads TGTGCCAGCAGTTCCCCTAGGGGGAGAGGGGGATCTAGCACAGATACGCAGTATTTT. It specifies CASSSPRGRGGSSTDTQYF.

The chain couples TRBV7-9 to TRBJ2-3; 7 bases agree with TRBD1. The trim removed 5 bases at V and 1 base at J, leaving 6 bases unmatched. Per the germline V gene, CDR1 is SEHNR and CDR2 is FQNEAQ (reference sequence). The CDR3 totals 15 residues. CDR3: CASSAGQAGTDTQYF. The CDR3 coding sequence is TGTGCCAGCAGCGCAGGACAGGCGGGCACAGATACGCAGTATTTT.

The chain uses TRBV5-1 and TRBJ1-1; TRBD1 might be the D (6 bases). Germline lookup yields CDR1 SGHRS and CDR2 YFSETQ. This CDR3 is 13 amino acids long. Deletions cut 4 bases from V and 9 bases from J, with 16 bases between. The CDR3 spells CASSNTGMGKAFF. CDR3 sequence (DNA): TGCGCCAGCAGCAATACAGGGATGGGGAAAGCTTTCTTT. Based on the CDR3 plus reference TRBV5-1 and TRBJ1-1, the full variable domain is KAGVTQTPRYLIKTRGQQVTLSCSPISGHRSVSWYQQTPGQGLQFLFEYFSETQRNKGNFPGRFSGRQFSNSRSEMNVSTLELGDSALYLCASSNTGMGKAFFGQGTRLTVV.

The chain joins TRBV4-1 to TRBJ2-2, with TRBD2 matching 7 bases. With 4 bases clipped from V and 0 bases from J, the junction kept 5 bases outside the gene matches. Germline-derived CDR1 and CDR2 are MGHRA and YSYEKL. The CDR3 is 16 amino acids. Written as DNA, the CDR3 is TGCGCCAGCAGCCCAGCTAGCGGAGCGAACACCGGGGAGCTGTTTTTT. Translated, it gives CASSPASGANTGELFF.

This chain links TRBV27 with TRBJ2-7; TRBD1 matches 11 bases. Germline V lookup: CDR1 MNHEY, CDR2 SMNVEV (reference sequence). The CDR3 contains 14 residues. After removal of 3 bases from V and 3 bases from J, the junction contained 1 base not matched to a gene. The chain's CDR3 is CASSFGTGGYEQYF. The DNA of the CDR3 is TGTGCCAGCAGTTTCGGGACAGGGGGCTACGAGCAGTACTTC.

This chain links TRBV5-1 with TRBJ1-1; D ambiguous. The CDR3 is 14 amino acids. Germline assignment: CDR1 SGHRS and CDR2 YFSETQ. Between the trimmed V and J ends, which lost 3 bases and 1 base, there was a span of 10 bases. CDR3 sequence: CASSSLDENTEAFF. For the CDR3, the DNA is TGCGCCAGCAGCTCACTGGACGAGAACACTGAAGCTTTCTTT.

The gene calls are TRBV2 and TRBJ1-3, with unresolved D. The CDR3 has 14 amino acids. V was cut by 6 bases and J by 0 bases, with 9 bases left in between. Germline values: CDR1 SNHLY, CDR2 FYNNEI. The CDR3 protein is CASSVKISGNTIYF. In nucleotides, the CDR3 is TGTGCCAGCAGCGTGAAAATCTCTGGAAACACCATATATTTT.

Only one count was recorded for this clone. The chain employs TRBV9 and TRBJ2-5, with TRBD2 as a possible D gene (6 bases). From germline, CDR1 is SGDLS and CDR2 YYNGEE. Trimming removed 2 bases at V and 7 bases at J, with 18 bases between. There are 15 residues in the CDR3. The CDR3 DNA reads TGTGCCAGCAGCGTGCAGCCGGAGGGGAGTGTGACCCAGTACTTC. This codes for CASSVQPEGSVTQYF. The full variable domain, in which reference TRBV9 and TRBJ2-5 provide the parts outside the CDR3, is DSGVTQTPKHLITATGQRVTLRCSPRSGDLSVYWYQQSLDQGLQFLIQYYNGEERAKGNILERFSAQQFPDLHSELNLSSLELGDSALYFCASSVQPEGSVTQYFGPGTRLLVL.